This T cell receptor (beta chain) was sequenced in a study of cytomegalovirus exposure and HLA in healthy donors. A remark on this clone: Antigen unknown.

Donors were drawn from the 120-subject validation cohort, separate from the approximately 700-subject first cohort. The junction had 4 bases not matched to a gene; V was cut back by 4 bases and J by 5 bases. Germline CDR1 reads MNHEY; CDR2 reads SVGAGI. The CDR3 runs 14 residues. Data came from immunoSEQ multiplex PCR; TCRdb stores just in-frame clones and leaves some out. The sample shows tens of thousands of clones, approximately 88% of them seen only once. Notes on the study in general: Rarity characterized most TCR sequences, yet some public TCRs appeared in many donors.

The sample was PBMCs. The rearrangement joins TRBV6-5 to TRBJ2-1; 8 positions agree with TRBD2. The clonotype originates from a woman aged 18-29 years in good health and CMV-seropositive. As DNA, the CDR3 is TGTGCCAGCAGTTTCACACTAGCGGACAATGAGCAGTTCTTC. Its translation: CASSFTLADNEQFF.